The present TCR beta chain was sequenced within a study of T cells in Graves' hyperthyroidism and ophthalmopathy (dated by TCRdb to between 2018 and 2020). Study-level background: Peripheral blood samples were taken at the time of initial diagnosis, prior to any treatment. According to the paper, TCR Vbeta CDR3 sequencing was carried out on 135 peripheral blood samples, which came from some 41 ophthalmopathy, 75 to 80 hyperthyroidism and some 17 progressor patients. Whether ophthalmopathy could be predicted prospectively was tested in an independent validation cohort made up of roughly 19 hyperthyroidism patients plus 17 patients who later progressed to ophthalmopathy. After blood sampling, hyperthyroidism patients were treated with methimazole at a starting dose of 30 mg daily, and ophthalmopathy patients were treated with high-dose intravenous methylprednisolone. A discovery cohort of about a hundred patients, about 44 with Graves' ophthalmopathy and 57 with stable Graves' hyperthyroidism, was used to find distinguishing TCR V-J signatures. The 95 to 100 discovery patients were randomly divided into training and test sets at a 7:3 ratio. In addition, the study compared T-cell repertoires in thyroid tissue and in blood from roughly 6 Graves' hyperthyroidism patients.

Taken from cysteine to phenylalanine, the CDR3 has 14 residues. The DNA shown is the 42-base CDR3, in frame from base 1. Trimming removed 7 bases from V and 6 bases from J; the gene matches leave 9 bases unexplained. From a lookup of the germline V gene (reference sequence), CDR1 and CDR2 are MNHEY and SMNVEV. Amplification of TCR beta CDR3 regions was carried out from RNA transcripts. For the first round of RT-PCR on the TCR CDR3, the HTBI primer set was used together with the Qiagen OneStep RT-PCR kit. The libraries were constructed in a second round of multiplex PCR and then size-selected and purified. Libraries were sequenced paired-end with 100 bp reads on an Illumina HiSeq2000. The study's own analysis went as follows. SOAPnuke was used to process the raw data, with reads discarded if the reads contained adapters or uncalled bases, had a mean Phred below 15, or lacked an exact constant-primer or identifier match. High-quality paired reads were merged using COPE v1.2.5, and each unique nucleotide sequence was defined as a clonotype. Clonotypes were aligned to IMGT TRBV, TRBD and TRBJ reference segments using MiTCR v1.1. The analysis included only V-J combinations with a frequency above 0.0001, which together covered over 98% of the repertoires. A TCS score was defined as the ratio between F50 (clonal expansion) and ExV (chaos), using BLOSUM62-based TCRdist between CDR3 peptides within each V-J. Welch's t-statistics and random forest reduced just over 500 V-J features to 13, which were used in a naive Bayes classifier (R e1071). TCRdb reprocessing: public reads trimmed at Q25 with fastp, clones called with MiXCR, in-frame beta chains kept. Every distinct CDR3 protein forms one entry, paired with its most common genes and DNA. TCRdb, rather than the study authors, made the V and J calls. Across this sample there are more than 350,000 distinct CDR3 sequences, with roughly 15% seen only once. About 20% of the sample is taken by the ten largest.

In the case of this clonotype: No cognate antigen has been identified for it. No much larger clone is present one base from it, and per-base qualities are unavailable.

Ophthalmopathy patients had moderately to severely active disease, with a Clinical Activity Score of 3 or more, a NOSPECS grade of 4 or more, and a disease duration of less than 3 months. Patients with uncontrolled infections, other autoimmune diseases, pregnancy or lactation were excluded. Diagnoses were based on clinical symptoms, serum thyroxine and TRAb, thyroid ultrasound and orbital computed tomography. Ficoll-Paque density gradient centrifugation was used to isolate PBMCs from about 10 ml of fresh peripheral blood. Trizol reagent was used to extract total RNA, and RNA quality was then checked on an Agilent 2100 Bioanalyzer. What the study reported, not specific to this receptor: Sample size was not statistically predetermined, and investigators were not blinded to group allocation. Blood samples also contained most of the expanded thyroid clonotypes (frequency above 0.001), which suggests that blood repertoires may reflect thyroid immune responses. In cross-validation, a model built on a 13 V-J signature told ophthalmopathy apart from stable hyperthyroidism with 85% to 90% sensitivity and about 81% specificity, and in testing the same model reached 80%/75%. In validation, progression to ophthalmopathy was predicted by the model with nearly 71% sensitivity and roughly 76% specificity, a median of approximately 6.5 months before onset.

In this chain, TRBV27 is recombined with TRBJ1-5, and 7 junction bases match TRBD1. What was sequenced was blood. The receptor comes from a woman aged 55-70 years with Graves' ophthalmopathy. The bases read TGTGCCAGCAACCGGGACAGATGGAGTCAGCCCCAGCATTTT. Protein translation: CASNRDRWSQPQHF.